This T cell receptor (beta chain) was identified during a study of T cell responses to AZD1222 COVID-19 vaccine. Libraries were prepared by immunoSEQ multiplex PCR; TCRdb keeps only in-frame clonotypes and omits some of them. The sample has fewer than 150,000 clones, 89% seen once. V lost 6 bases to trimming and J lost 9 bases, with 24 bases between them. CDR1 MDHEN and CDR2 SYDVKM come from the germline V gene. The CDR3 is 16 amino acids. The TCR sequence derives from an adult who received the AZD1222 COVID-19 vaccine. V and J are TRBV28 and TRBJ2-1; weak D call: TRBD2 (6 bases). The material sequenced was peripheral blood, taken 28 days after the second AZD1222 dose. The CDR3 protein is CASSPSEGRSWGEQFF. CDR3 DNA: TGTGCCAGCAGCCCCTCCGAGGGGAGGAGTTGGGGTGAGCAGTTCTTC.